This entry lists 5 T cell receptor beta chains sequenced from one sample in a study of blood T cell repertoires in COVID-19. Assay: immunoSEQ multiplex PCR; the TCRdb copy retains only in-frame clones and omits some. The top ten clones hold 4% of a sample with some 260,000 clones, around 80% of them seen once. The sequencing input was peripheral blood. Source of these receptors: a woman aged 35 to 49 with active or convalescent COVID-19.

The V and J genes are TRBV18 and TRBJ1-1; the D gene is possibly TRBD1 (5 bases). The CDR3 has 12 amino acids. The germline CDR1 and CDR2 sequences are KGHSH and LQKENI. V was shortened by 3 bases and J by 5 bases, with 7 bases between the two germline ends. The CDR3 protein is CASSPGRTEAFF. The CDR3 DNA is TGTGCCAGCTCACCGGGGCGAACTGAAGCTTTCTTT.

CDR3 DNA: TGTGCCAGTAGTATCAGGACAGGGTCCTACGAGCAGTACTTC. Translation: CASSIRTGSYEQYF. The rearrangement uses TRBV19 and TRBJ2-7; 8 positions agree with TRBD1. CDR3 size: 14 residues. Germline V gene lookup returns CDR1 LNHDA and CDR2 SQIVND (reference sequence). V lost 3 bases and J lost 1; bases outside the gene matches: 2.

The chain has TRBV9 and TRBJ1-1, with 7 bases matching TRBD1. This CDR3 has 13 residues. CDR1 SGDLS and CDR2 YYNGEE come from the germline V gene. V lost 3 bases and J lost 4; bases outside the gene matches: 3. DNA for the CDR3: TGTGCCAGCAGCGCAACAGGGGTCACTGAAGCTTTCTTT. This gives the protein CASSATGVTEAFF.

The chain links TRBV18 to TRBJ1-3, with 8 bases fitting TRBD1. The CDR3 is 18 amino acids. The trim removed 1 base at V and 8 bases at J, leaving 16 bases unmatched. From germline, CDR1 is KGHSH and CDR2 LQKENI. CDR3 bases: TGTGCCAGCTCACCACGGCGGACAGGACAGGGTCTGAGAGACACCATATATTTT. It yields the protein CASSPRRTGQGLRDTIYF.

This chain links TRBV6-5 with TRBJ1-5, with D tentatively TRBD1 (6 bases). V gave up 6 bases and J gave up 4 bases, with 13 bases separating them. Per germline, CDR1 MNHEY and CDR2 SVGAGI. There are 14 residues in the CDR3. CDR3 amino acids: CASRDRFQNQPQHF. The CDR3 DNA sequence: TGTGCCAGCAGAGACAGGTTCCAAAATCAGCCCCAGCATTTT.